The clone carrying this T cell receptor (beta chain) was seen only a few times. The antigen remains undetermined. V was cut by 0 bases and J by 0 bases, with 6 bases left in between. CDR3 length equals 14 residues. The germline V gene has CDR1 SGHRS and CDR2 YFSETQ. The data were taken from a study of cytomegalovirus exposure and HLA in healthy donors. Study details: Counted in an early data release were approximately 85 million unique TCRs from HLA-typed donors.

With 60 Vbeta and 13 Jbeta primers, the PCR was carried out. The table came from immunoSEQ multiplex PCR; TCRdb's copy has only in-frame clones and leaves some out. The data show 150,000 to 200,000 clones, approximately 80% seen once. Study-wide results and limits: In vitro data verified three CMV-associated chains as specific for CMV antigens. A cluster of highly shared sequence variants was likely a sequencing artifact.

The chain links TRBV5-1 to TRBJ1-1; D gene uncertain. The TCR originated in a middle-aged woman in good health and CMV-seropositive. The sample comprised PBMCs. Written as DNA, the CDR3 is TGCGCCAGCAGCTTGGCCGTAGTGAACACTGAAGCTTTCTTT. Its translation: CASSLAVVNTEAFF.